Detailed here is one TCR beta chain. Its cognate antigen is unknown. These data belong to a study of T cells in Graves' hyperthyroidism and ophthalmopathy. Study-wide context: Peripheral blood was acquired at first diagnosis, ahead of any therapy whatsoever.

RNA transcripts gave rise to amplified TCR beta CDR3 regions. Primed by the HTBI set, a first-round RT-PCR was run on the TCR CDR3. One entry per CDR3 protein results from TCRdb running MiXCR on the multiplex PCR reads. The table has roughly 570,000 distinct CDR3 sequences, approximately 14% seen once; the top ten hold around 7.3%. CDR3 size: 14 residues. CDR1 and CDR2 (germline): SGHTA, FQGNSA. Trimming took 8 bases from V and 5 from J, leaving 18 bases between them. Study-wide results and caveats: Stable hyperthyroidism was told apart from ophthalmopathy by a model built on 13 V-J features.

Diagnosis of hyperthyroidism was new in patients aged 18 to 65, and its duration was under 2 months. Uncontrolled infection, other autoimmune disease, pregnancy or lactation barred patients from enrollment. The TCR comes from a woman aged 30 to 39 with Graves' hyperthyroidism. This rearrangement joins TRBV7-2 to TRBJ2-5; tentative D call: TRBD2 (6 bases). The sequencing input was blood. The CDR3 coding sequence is TGTGCCAGCGGCAGGCCGGGAGTATGGGAGACCCAGTACTTC. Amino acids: CASGRPGVWETQYF.